The following is a T cell receptor beta chain sequence with its context. The record originates from a study of blood T cell repertoires in COVID-19. Clones were sequenced by immunoSEQ multiplex PCR, and TCRdb holds only the in-frame ones, with some missing. This table holds 150,000 to 200,000 clones, 77% found once. Germline V gene sequence: CDR1 SGHAT, CDR2 FQDESV (reference sequence). The CDR3 runs 16 residues. V lost 0 bases, J lost 4 bases, and 5 bases stayed unmatched. The sequencing sample was made of peripheral blood. The rearrangement links TRBV11-1 to TRBJ2-1, with 8 nucleotides matching TRBD2. The receptor's source is a man aged 70-80 years with acute or convalescent COVID-19. This CDR3 is CASSLARGLEYNEQFF. For the CDR3, the DNA is TGTGCCAGCAGCTTAGCGAGGGGACTAGAATACAATGAGCAGTTCTTC.